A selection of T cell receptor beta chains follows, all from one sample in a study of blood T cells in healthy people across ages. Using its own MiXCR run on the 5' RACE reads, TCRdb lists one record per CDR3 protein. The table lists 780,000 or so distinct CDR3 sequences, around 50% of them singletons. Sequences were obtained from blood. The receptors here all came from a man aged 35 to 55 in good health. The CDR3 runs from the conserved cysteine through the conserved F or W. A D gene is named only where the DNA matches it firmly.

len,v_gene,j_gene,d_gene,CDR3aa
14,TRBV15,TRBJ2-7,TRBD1,CATSSGTEGYEQYF
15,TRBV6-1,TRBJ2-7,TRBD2,CASDPGAGVAYEQYF
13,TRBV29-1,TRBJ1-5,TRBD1,CSVVQGVDQPQHF
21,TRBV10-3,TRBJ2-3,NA,CAISESGAWQGGVSGTDTQYF
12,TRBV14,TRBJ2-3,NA,CASSLTGTGRYF
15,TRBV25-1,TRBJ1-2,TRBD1,CASSGYHTGVWGYTF
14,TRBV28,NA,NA,CASSLVGLSETQYF
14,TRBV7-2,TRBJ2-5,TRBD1,CASSSAQGEQALYF
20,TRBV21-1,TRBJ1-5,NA,CASSNPSAGLLPISNQPQHF
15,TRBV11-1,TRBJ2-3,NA,CASSSTSIKTDTQYF
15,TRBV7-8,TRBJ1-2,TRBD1,CASSLGRDRGNGYTF
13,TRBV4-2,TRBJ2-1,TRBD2,CASSQEIAGRPFF
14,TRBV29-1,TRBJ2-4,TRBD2,CSVSLAGRKNIQYF
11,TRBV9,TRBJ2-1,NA,CTSSVGVEQFF
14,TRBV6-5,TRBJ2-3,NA,CASSPDGYTDTQYF
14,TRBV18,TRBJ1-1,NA,CASSPTGLAPVAFF
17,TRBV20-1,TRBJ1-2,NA,CSARSLPRALLNYGYTF
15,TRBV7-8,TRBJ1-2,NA,CASSQNRDGPSGYTF
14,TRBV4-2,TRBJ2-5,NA,CASSQDQGRETQYF
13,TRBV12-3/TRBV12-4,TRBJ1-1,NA,CASSFTENTEAFF
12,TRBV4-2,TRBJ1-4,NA,CASSQDSEKLFF
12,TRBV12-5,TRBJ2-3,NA,CASGLVIGTQYF
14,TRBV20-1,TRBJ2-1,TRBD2,CSASGTSGGNEQFF
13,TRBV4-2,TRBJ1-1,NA,CASSQTANTEAFF
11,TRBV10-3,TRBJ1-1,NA,CAISANTEAFF
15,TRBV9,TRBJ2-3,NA,CASSAGLGATDTQYF
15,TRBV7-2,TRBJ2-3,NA,CASSQSGWDTDTQYF
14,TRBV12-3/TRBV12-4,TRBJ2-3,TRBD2,CASSSSGSTDTQYF
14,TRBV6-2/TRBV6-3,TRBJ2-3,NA,CASSYLADTDTQYF
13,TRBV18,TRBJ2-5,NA,CASSPNVMETQYF
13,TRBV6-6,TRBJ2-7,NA,CASSDSALYEQYF
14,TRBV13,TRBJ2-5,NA,CASSPRTRAETQYF
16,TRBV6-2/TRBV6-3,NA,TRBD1,CASSYRRGGGTYEQYF
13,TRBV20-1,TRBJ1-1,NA,CSAWGLVNTEAFF
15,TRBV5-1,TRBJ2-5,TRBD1,CASSLVQGGSGEQYF
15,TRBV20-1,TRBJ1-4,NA,CSAQNQGPRGEKLFF